This T cell receptor (beta chain) stems from a study of cytomegalovirus exposure and HLA in healthy donors. The study, taken as a whole, reports: Reported findings show TCR beta sequences accurately forecast HLA-A and HLA-B alleles in most subjects. Available immune exposure information covered CMV serostatus only.

The study ran its PCR with 60 Vbeta and 13 Jbeta primers. As originally analysed: There were around 80 million unique TCR beta chains by a later count, and about 12 million of them were shared. Profiling relied on immunoSEQ multiplex PCR, and the TCRdb table lists in-frame clones only, not all of them. From that table come the V and J calls and clone size; the DNA was used to work out D and trimming. The sample includes around 90,000 clones, about 78% seen only once; the top ten take over 3%. The table lists this clone with a few counts. Its target is unknown. The same CDR3 arises from other DNA sequences in this sample as well. The V gene's germline CDR1 is MNHEY and CDR2 SVGAGI. The CDR3 loop spans 13 amino acids. Trimming took 5 bases from V and 1 from J, leaving 6 bases between them.

Sample: PBMCs. The rearrangement uses TRBV6-5 and TRBJ1-5; D possibly corresponds to TRBD1 (6 bases). The receptor comes from a woman between 40 and 55 years old in good health and CMV-seronegative. In DNA, the CDR3 is TGTGCCAGCAGTCAGGGGAGCAATCAGCCCCAGCATTTT. This sequence encodes CASSQGSNQPQHF.